The 19 T cell receptor beta chains presented below share a single source sample, sequenced in a study of T-cell memory formation after mild COVID-19. In TCRdb, the 5' RACE reads were re-called with MiXCR into one record per CDR3 protein. The data show about 90,000 distinct CDR3 sequences, approximately 13% seen once. Sequenced sample: PBMCs or a T cell subset sorted from them (not recorded which). The receptors shown here come from an adult woman who had mild COVID-19 (a few samples of this study predate the infection). Cell type and time point are not known.

This chain links TRBV7-6 with TRBJ2-2, with D hard to call. Germline V lookup: CDR1 SGHVS, CDR2 FNYEAQ. Between the trimmed V and J ends, which lost 11 bases and 5 bases, there was a span of 12 bases. The CDR3 is made up of 12 amino acids. DNA of the CDR3: TGTGCCGGTGCCTCAGAGACCGGGGAGCTGTTTTTT. It codes for CAGASETGELFF.

The chain has TRBV5-1 and TRBJ1-2; TRBD1 matches at 7 bases. The germline gives CDR1 SGHRS, CDR2 YFSETQ. This CDR3 has 15 amino acids. The J segment lost 0 bases and the V segment lost 2 bases, leaving 4 bases of the junction unmatched. The CDR3 region is CASSFYRGANYGYTF. The CDR3 nucleotides read TGCGCCAGCAGCTTCTACAGGGGAGCTAACTATGGCTACACCTTC.

The chain combines TRBV6-2 or TRBV6-3 with TRBJ2-7; 7 bases are shared with TRBD1. V was clipped by 5 bases and J by 3 bases; unmatched bases: 10. The CDR3 has 15 residues. The germline V gene encodes CDR1 MNHEY and CDR2 SVGEGT. This chain's CDR3 is CASSQIPGQFYEQYF. DNA for the CDR3: TGTGCCAGCAGTCAGATCCCGGGACAGTTCTACGAGCAGTACTTC.

The chain is built from TRBV2 and TRBJ2-5, with 9 bases identical to TRBD2. CDR3 size: 15 residues. Germline trimming cut 3 bases from V and 7 bases from J; bases unmatched to any gene: 9. Germline assignment: CDR1 SNHLY and CDR2 FYNNEI. CDR3 coding DNA: TGTGCCAGCAGTGATCTAGCGGGGCAGACCCGGACCCAGTACTTC. Translation: CASSDLAGQTRTQYF.

There are a few counts of this clonotype. One end of the junction is discordant with germline, which a read error may explain. The chain couples TRBV12-3 or TRBV12-4 to TRBJ2-3; 11 nucleotides agree with TRBD2. CDR3 size: 16 residues. In DNA form, the CDR3 reads TGTGCCAGCAGTGTAGCGGGGGGGCCTCTTGGAGATACGCAGTATTTT. This codes for CASSVAGGPLGDTQYF.

This clonotype has a handful of counts. This rearrangement joins TRBV12-3 or TRBV12-4 to TRBJ2-3; possibly TRBD1 for D (5 bases). This CDR3 has 13 amino acids. Trimming cost V 6 bases and J 0 bases, with 7 bases left between them. DNA for the CDR3: TGTGCCAGCAGGACAGCTAGCACAGATACGCAGTATTTT. Translating it yields CASRTASTDTQYF.

This clonotype has more than one count but fewer than ten. The chain links TRBV6-4 to TRBJ2-2, with TRBD2 identical over 10 bases. Germline values: CDR1 MRHNA, CDR2 SNTAGT. V lost 5 bases, J lost 3 bases, and 3 bases stayed unmatched. The CDR3 has 15 residues. CDR3 amino acids: CASSRLAGDTGELFF. DNA of the CDR3: TGTGCCAGCAGTCGACTAGCGGGCGACACCGGGGAGCTGTTTTTT.

This clonotype was seen only a few times. The chain has TRBV5-1 and TRBJ2-1; 10 bases agree with TRBD2. The CDR3 sequence is 13 residues long. The germline V gene has CDR1 SGHRS and CDR2 YFSETQ. V gave up 3 bases and J gave up 7 bases; unmatched junction bases: 1. CDR3 in DNA: TGCGCCAGCAGCTCTAGCGGGAGTAATGAGCAGTTCTTC. Protein product: CASSSSGSNEQFF.

The chain uses TRBV3-1 and TRBJ2-7, with TRBD2 identical over 12 bases. The CDR3 runs to 14 residues. V was clipped by 4 bases and J by 4 bases; unmatched bases: 2. CDR1 is LGHDT, CDR2 YNNKEL, per germline (reference sequence). The CDR3, as DNA: TGTGCCAGCAGCCCGACTAGCGGGGGATACGAGCAGTACTTC. Translating gives CASSPTSGGYEQYF.

This clonotype was seen a few times. The chain couples TRBV4-1 to TRBJ2-1; 8 positions match TRBD2. The J segment lost 2 bases and the V segment lost 0 bases, leaving 9 bases of the junction unmatched. The germline V gene has CDR1 MGHRA and CDR2 YSYEKL. The CDR3 totals 18 residues. In nucleotides, the CDR3 is TGCGCCAGCAGCCAAGATGGCCTTAGCGGGGCCACCTACAATGAGCAGTTCTTC. Translating gives CASSQDGLSGATYNEQFF.

This clonotype was seen more than once but under ten times. This rearrangement joins TRBV12-3 or TRBV12-4 to TRBJ2-7; 16 positions match TRBD2. The CDR3 is 18 residues long. Unmatched junction bases numbered 14, after V lost 8 bases and J lost 4 bases. The CDR3 nucleotides read TGTGCCAGCGGATTTCCACCGGGACTAGCGGGAGGGCCTTACGAGCAGTACTTC. This translates into CASGFPPGLAGGPYEQYF.

This clonotype was counted at least ten times. The rearrangement links TRBV30 to TRBJ2-3; D is uncertain. The length of the CDR3 is 12 residues. Trimming left V 2 bases short and J 3 bases short, with 6 bases between. The V gene's germline CDR1 is GTSNPN and CDR2 SVGIG (reference sequence). The CDR3 protein is CAWSLDTDTQYF. CDR3 bases: TGTGCCTGGAGTCTGGATACAGATACGCAGTATTTT.

The V and J genes are TRBV20-1 and TRBJ2-7; TRBD1 matches at 8 bases. V dropped 3 bases and J dropped 7; count of bases not matched to a gene: 14. CDR1 is DFQATT and CDR2 is SNEGSKA in the germline V gene (reference sequence). CDR3 length: 15 amino acids. The CDR3 coding sequence is TGCAGTGCTAGCGAATTAGGCAGGGGGCGTGAGGAGCAGTACTTC. Protein product: CSASELGRGREEQYF.

A few counts support this clonotype. V and J are TRBV10-3 and TRBJ2-7, with D perhaps matching TRBD1 (6 bases). The length of the CDR3 is 14 residues. The V end was cut by 4 bases, the J end by 2 bases, with 12 bases between. Germline lookup yields CDR1 ENHRY and CDR2 SYGVKD. The CDR3, as DNA: TGTGCCATCAGTGTAGAGACAGGAGCCTACGAGCAGTACTTC. This sequence encodes CAISVETGAYEQYF.

This clonotype has just a few counts. The chain couples TRBV4-2 to TRBJ1-1; D is unresolved. V lost 1 base and J 1 base, leaving 7 bases between the germline ends. From germline, CDR1 is LGHNA and CDR2 YNFKEQ. The CDR3 runs 14 residues. CDR3 nucleotides: TGTGCCAGCAGCCAAGGACCAGAGAACACTGAAGCTTTCTTT. This encodes CASSQGPENTEAFF.

This sequence joins TRBV10-3 and TRBJ2-3, with D perhaps TRBD2 (6 bases). CDR1 and CDR2 (germline): ENHRY, SYGVKD. The V end was cut by 2 bases, the J end by 2 bases, with 14 bases between. The CDR3 runs to 16 residues. The chain's CDR3 is CAISEATSPLTDTQYF. The CDR3 DNA sequence: TGTGCCATCAGTGAGGCAACTAGCCCTCTCACAGATACGCAGTATTTT.

This chain connects TRBV5-1 to TRBJ2-3; D may correspond to TRBD1 or TRBD2 (6 bases each). The V gene lost 4 bases and the J gene lost 0 bases, with 9 bases spanning the gap. CDR3 length equals 14 residues. Germline V gene lookup returns CDR1 SGHRS and CDR2 YFSETQ. CDR3 coding DNA: TGCGCCAGCAGCAGGGGGGACAGCACAGATACGCAGTATTTT. Protein: CASSRGDSTDTQYF.

This clonotype was counted between two and nine times. V usage is TRBV5-1 and J usage is TRBJ2-3; D is possibly TRBD1 or TRBD2 (5 bases each). Trimming took 0 bases from V and 5 from J, leaving 16 bases between them. The CDR3 totals 16 residues. The germline V gene has CDR1 SGHRS and CDR2 YFSETQ. This CDR3 is CASSLDDGTSLDTQYF. The CDR3 DNA reads TGCGCCAGCAGCTTGGACGACGGGACCTCACTAGATACGCAGTATTTT.

The chain recombines TRBV6-2 or TRBV6-3 with TRBJ1-5, with TRBD1 identical over 9 bases. Germline V lookup: CDR1 MNHEY, CDR2 SVGEGT. CDR3 size: 14 residues. J lost 6 bases, V lost 5 bases, and 5 bases had no gene match. The CDR3 is CASSPGQGIQPQHF. CDR3 DNA sequence: TGTGCCAGCAGTCCGGGACAGGGCATTCAGCCCCAGCATTTT.